This T cell receptor beta chain comes out of a study of T cell repertoires in cytomegalovirus infection (dated by TCRdb to about 2019). Context from the whole study: Recently identified HLA-C-restricted CMV epitopes, whose presentation resists viral immunomodulation, were targeted by peptide stimulations together with well-studied HLA-B-restricted epitopes. Because public TCR beta signatures pointed to carriage of CMV infection together with the matching HLA type, the HLA type of each donor mattered for the analysis.

CDR1 LNHNV and CDR2 YYDKDF were looked up in the germline V gene (reference sequence). The CDR3 contains 14 residues, cysteine and phenylalanine counted. The read is trimmed to its CDR3 DNA, 42 bases read in frame from base 1. Trimming leaves V shorter by 2 bases and J shorter by 7 bases, with the junction holding 8 bases beyond the gene matches. The data were produced on an Illumina HiSeq 1500. TCRdb handled the public reads itself, with Q25 trimming in fastp and clone calling in MiXCR, and kept productive beta chains. Duplicate CDR3 protein sequences are folded into a single record with the most common DNA and genes. The sample includes 60,000 to 75,000 distinct CDR3 sequences, with approximately 30% observed a single time. 59% of the sample lies in the top ten. Broader findings and caveats from the paper: In the ex vivo response, HLA-C-restricted CMV-specific TCR beta clonotypes were dominant, and in two of eight donors the single most frequent clonotype came from this HLA-C-restricted group. Cumulative frequency of public TCR beta family members discriminated carriers of CMV infection plus the relevant HLA type in this cohort and an independent approximately 370-donor cohort.

This clonotype was seen more than once but under ten times. What this receptor recognizes is not known. Per-base qualities were not stored, and no clone one base away is much larger. Sample treatment or condition, as interpreted from the label and publication: in vitro stimulation with specific CMV peptide epitopes to enrich CMV-specific T cells. This specimen consisted of CD8+ T cells from cultured PBMCs, obtained from culture after CMV antigen stimulation. In this chain, TRBV15 is recombined with TRBJ2-7, with 7 bases matching TRBD2. This clonotype was obtained from a human donor in good health (CMV status not recorded). Some clones in this sample may be carry-over from other donors' samples. The CDR3 sequence is CATSRSGRDGEQYF. The DNA sequence is as follows: TGTGCCACCAGCAGATCGGGGAGGGATGGGGAGCAGTACTTC.